Below are 15 T cell receptor beta chains sequenced from a single sample in a study of molecular identifiers for immune sequencing clone quantification. Via MiXCR, TCRdb re-called the PCR reads, giving one row per CDR3 protein. Of around 100,000 distinct CDR3 sequences in the sample, around 37% were seen once. The sequenced sample was naive CD8+ T cells from blood, with Jurkat cell RNA spiked in. Described subset: FACS-sorted CD8+CD4-CCR7+CD45RA+ naive T cells. Receptors were obtained from a human donor in good health. Some libraries in this study had Jurkat cell RNA spiked in.

In regard to this clonotype: A much larger clone lies one base from this, so it may be a read error. This chain connects TRBV28 to TRBJ2-7; D unresolved. Germline V CDR1 and CDR2: MDHEN, SYDVKM. The CDR3 spans 12 residues. The chain's CDR3 is CACSEGSYEQYF. CDR3 in DNA: TGTGCCTGCAGCGAAGGATCCTACGAGCAGTACTTC.

There are many counts of this clonotype. The gene calls are TRBV19 and TRBJ1-2; possibly TRBD1 for D (6 bases). The germline V and J ends were trimmed by 3 bases and 4 bases, with 15 bases remaining between them. This CDR3 spans 15 amino acids. Germline V gene sequence: CDR1 LNHDA, CDR2 SQIVND (reference sequence). The CDR3 DNA sequence: TGTGCCAGTAGTATCGGACAGAGGACAATCTATGGCTACACCTTC. Translation: CASSIGQRTIYGYTF.

This clonotype was counted a few times. The chain links TRBV6-2 or TRBV6-3 to TRBJ1-1, with 7 bases fitting TRBD1. There are 15 residues in the CDR3. Trimming at V came to 7 bases and at J to 11 bases, leaving 19 bases not matched to a gene. Germline lookup yields CDR1 MNHEY and CDR2 SVGEGT. In DNA form, the CDR3 reads TGTGCCAGCAATAGTCTACCCCGAGACGACAGGGAGGCTTTCTTT. Amino acids: CASNSLPRDDREAFF.

This chain joins TRBV2 and TRBJ2-3, with 12 bases matching TRBD2. CDR1 SNHLY and CDR2 FYNNEI come from the germline V gene. The CDR3 length is 19 residues. J lost 3 bases, V lost 4 bases, and 14 bases had no gene match. The CDR3: CASSAASGRGELETDTQYF. The CDR3 DNA reads TGTGCCAGCAGTGCGGCTAGCGGGAGGGGTGAATTGGAGACAGATACGCAGTATTTT.

This clonotype was observed at least ten times. The chain employs TRBV6-6 and TRBJ2-3; perhaps TRBD2 as D (6 bases). Per the germline V gene, CDR1 is MNHNY and CDR2 is SVGAGI (reference sequence). The V gene lost 4 bases and the J gene lost 3 bases, with 11 bases spanning the gap. CDR3 size: 14 residues. The CDR3 region is CASSFPLATDTQYF. The CDR3 DNA follows: TGTGCCAGCAGTTTCCCACTAGCAACAGATACGCAGTATTTT.

Many counts were recorded for this clonotype. J is TRBJ1-1 and V is TRBV4-3; D uncertain. Looked up from germline, CDR1 is LGHNA and CDR2 is YSLEER. CDR3 length: 13 amino acids. Trimming took 2 bases from V and 2 from J, leaving 6 bases between them. CDR3 region: CASSQTANTEAFF. The CDR3 bases are TGCGCCAGCAGCCAAACAGCAAACACTGAAGCTTTCTTT.

This clonotype turned up a few times. This rearrangement joins TRBV9 to TRBJ2-1, with 8 bases lining up with TRBD2. Germline loops: CDR1 SGDLS, CDR2 YYNGEE. The CDR3 covers 16 residues. V shed 3 bases and J 1 base; nucleotides not matched to a gene: 6. As DNA, the CDR3 is TGTGCCAGCAGCGCCTCACTAGCGGCTTCCTACAATGAGCAGTTCTTC. This gives the protein CASSASLAASYNEQFF.

This clonotype showed up just a few times. The CDR3 region is CASSLKYNEQFF. CDR3 nucleotide sequence: TGTGCCAGCAGCCTCAAATACAATGAGCAGTTCTTC. The V gene is TRBV5-6, the J gene TRBJ2-1; unclear D gene. This CDR3 comprises 12 residues. Germline-derived CDR1 and CDR2 are SGHDT and YYEEEE. Between the trimmed V and J ends, which lost 4 bases and 4 bases, there was a span of 6 bases.

Only a few counts were recorded for this clonotype. J is TRBJ1-5 and V is TRBV6-2 or TRBV6-3, with 7 positions matching TRBD1. V trimming: 6 bases; J trimming: 6 bases; junction bases outside the gene matches: 5. This CDR3 has 13 residues. Germline V lookup: CDR1 MNHEY, CDR2 SVGEGT. This CDR3 reads CASRQGRVQPQHF. The CDR3 region has the DNA TGTGCCAGCAGACAGGGGAGGGTTCAGCCCCAGCATTTT.

Points on this clonotype: Since a much larger clone is just one base distant, this may be a read error. The chain joins TRBV7-9 to TRBJ2-7, with 10 bases lining up with TRBD1. Germline V CDR1 and CDR2: SEHNR, FQNEAQ (reference sequence). This CDR3 is built from 15 residues. The CDR3 DNA reads as TGTGCCAGCAGCTTCCGGGACAGGGGATTCGGCGAGCAGTGCTTC. Protein sequence: CASSFRDRGFGEQCF.

This clonotype turned up a few times. The gene calls are TRBV6-6 and TRBJ1-1; D remains ambiguous. CDR1 and CDR2 (germline): MNHNY, SVGAGI (reference sequence). The CDR3 covers 13 residues. The CDR3 DNA reads as TGTGGGACCCCCGGGGAGTCGGGCACTGAAGCTTTCTTT. Translation: CGTPGESGTEAFF.

This clonotype was recorded a few times. The V call is TRBV2, the J call TRBJ1-4, with 7 bases fitting TRBD1. The CDR3 runs 17 residues. Losses at the gene ends were 6 bases for V and 0 bases for J; bases not matched to a gene: 10. Germline CDR1 is SNHLY and CDR2 is FYNNEI. The CDR3 protein is CASSVDRAFSTNEKLFF. CDR3 bases: TGTGCCAGCAGCGTCGACAGGGCCTTTTCAACTAATGAAAAACTGTTTTTT.

Concerning this clonotype: One base away lies a much larger clone, so this may be a sequencing read error. The V and J genes are TRBV28 and TRBJ2-3; no clear D. This CDR3 region has 15 residues. Germline V gene lookup returns CDR1 MDHEN and CDR2 SYDVKM. V was trimmed by 5 bases and J by 3 bases, leaving 15 bases between them. In DNA form, the CDR3 reads TGTGCCAGCAGTGCGGACCTAATGTTAACAGATACGCAGTATTTT. This translates into CASSADLMLTDTQYF.

This clonotype was seen only once. A much larger clonotype is one base distant, so this may be a read error. The chain combines TRBV27 with TRBJ1-1; TRBD1 is a possible D gene (5 bases). CDR1 is MNHEY and CDR2 is SMNVEV in the germline V gene (reference sequence). There are 14 residues in the CDR3. V was shortened by 5 bases and J by 5 bases, with 15 bases between the two germline ends. The CDR3 bases are TGTGCCAGCAGTCTCGAGGGGAGAGGGACTGAAGCTTTCTTT. Encoded protein: CASSLEGRGTEAFF.

This clonotype appeared a few times. DNA of the CDR3: TGTGCCAGCAGCCCTCGTAACAGCGGGACTAGCGGTTCCTACGAGCAGTACTTC. Translation gives CASSPRNSGTSGSYEQYF. V gene TRBV6-6 combines with J gene TRBJ2-7; 11 positions agree with TRBD2. V lost 6 bases, J lost 1 base, and 14 bases stayed unmatched. CDR1 MNHNY and CDR2 SVGAGI come from the germline V gene (reference sequence). This CDR3 region has 18 residues.